What follows is one TCR beta chain and its context. Its antigen remains unknown. CDR1 SGHNT and CDR2 YYREEE come from the germline V gene (reference sequence). CDR3 length: 16 amino acids. After removal of 3 bases from V and 7 bases from J, the junction contained 7 bases not matched to a gene. The entry originates in a study of memory CD4+ T cells and cytomegalovirus serostatus. Single viable CD3+CD4+CD8-CD45RO+ cells were sorted as the memory CD4+ T cells. After thawing, CD4+ T cells were positively selected. The study's findings and limits: A US-trained random forest predicted CMV serostatus with median AUC 0.91. Suggested: most of the CMV-linked TCR signature lies in CD4+ memory cells.

Clones were sequenced by immunoSEQ multiplex PCR, and TCRdb holds only the in-frame ones, with some missing. The sample lists approximately 56,000 clones; about four fifths were seen once. The sequenced sample was memory CD4+ T cells from blood. This receptor was obtained from an adult in good health and CMV-seronegative. V gene TRBV5-4 combines with J gene TRBJ2-2, with 12 bases aligning to TRBD2. The CDR3 sequence is CASSSPSGGADGELFF. CDR3 nucleotides: TGTGCCAGCAGCTCACCTAGCGGGGGGGCCGACGGGGAGCTGTTTTTT.